This T cell receptor beta chain is drawn from a study of T cell responses to AZD1222 COVID-19 vaccine. TCRdb's table, derived via immunoSEQ multiplex PCR, lists solely in-frame clones and lacks some. The data contain 100,000 to 130,000 clones, around nine tenths of them singletons. As for this clone: No antigen is known for it.

Trimming took 4 bases from V and 8 from J; bases not matched to a gene: 10. The germline V gene has CDR1 SGHAT and CDR2 FQNNGV. This CDR3 region has 14 residues. Study conclusions and caveats: CD4 TCRs associated with vaccination spanned spike, dominating at 160-218 and 743-854. Baseline seropositivity occurred in only six AZD1222 recipients. The breadth and depth of Spike-specific TCRs increased once two AZD1222 doses had been given. Donors skewed white British and female; clonal diversity was possibly underestimated.

This receptor was obtained from an adult in good health. The sequencing used peripheral blood, collected on day 0 of MenACWY control vaccination. The chain recombines TRBV11-2 with TRBJ1-2, with TRBD1 identical over 7 bases. The chain's CDR3 is CASSSTGGGLGYTF. The CDR3 coding sequence is TGTGCCAGCAGCTCGACGGGAGGGGGCCTGGGCTACACCTTC.